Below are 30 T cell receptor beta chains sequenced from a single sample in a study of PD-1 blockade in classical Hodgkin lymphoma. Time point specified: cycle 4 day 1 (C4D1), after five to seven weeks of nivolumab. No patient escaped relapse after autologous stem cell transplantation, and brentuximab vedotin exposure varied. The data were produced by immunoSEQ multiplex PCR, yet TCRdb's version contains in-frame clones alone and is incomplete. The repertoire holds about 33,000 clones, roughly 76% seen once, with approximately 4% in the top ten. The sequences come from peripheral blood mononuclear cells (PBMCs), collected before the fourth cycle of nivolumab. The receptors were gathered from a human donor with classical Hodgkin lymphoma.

The CDR3 DNA reads as TGTGCCAGCAGGGGCTCAAATGAAAAACTGTTTTTT. Protein sequence: CASRGSNEKLFF. This chain links TRBV27 with TRBJ1-4; no firm D call. This CDR3 comprises 12 residues. Germline V lookup: CDR1 MNHEY, CDR2 SMNVEV (reference sequence). With 6 bases removed from V and 5 bases from J, the gap between germline ends came to 7 bases.

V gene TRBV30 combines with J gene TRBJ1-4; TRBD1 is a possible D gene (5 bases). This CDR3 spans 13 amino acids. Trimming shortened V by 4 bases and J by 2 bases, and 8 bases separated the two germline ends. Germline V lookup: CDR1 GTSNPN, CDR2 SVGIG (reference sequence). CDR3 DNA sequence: TGTGCCTGGACAGGGCTGACTAATGAAAAACTGTTTTTT. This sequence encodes CAWTGLTNEKLFF.

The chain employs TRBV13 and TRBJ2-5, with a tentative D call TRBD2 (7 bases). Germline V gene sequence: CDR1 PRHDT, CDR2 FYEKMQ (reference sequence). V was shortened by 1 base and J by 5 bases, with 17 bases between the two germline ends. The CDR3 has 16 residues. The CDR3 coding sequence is TGTGCCAGCAGCTTAGTAAAACAGGGAGGGAGGGAGACCCAGTACTTC. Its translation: CASSLVKQGGRETQYF.

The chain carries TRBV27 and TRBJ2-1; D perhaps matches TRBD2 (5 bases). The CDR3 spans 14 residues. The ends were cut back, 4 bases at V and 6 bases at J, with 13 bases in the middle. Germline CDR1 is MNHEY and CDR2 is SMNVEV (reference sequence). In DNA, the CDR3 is TGTGCCAGCAGTTCCGGGGTGGCTAGCAATGAGCAGTTCTTC. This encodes CASSSGVASNEQFF.

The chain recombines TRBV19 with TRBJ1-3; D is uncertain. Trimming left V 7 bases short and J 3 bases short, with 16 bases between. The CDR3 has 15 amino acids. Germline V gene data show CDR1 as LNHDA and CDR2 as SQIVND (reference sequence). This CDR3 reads CASNTGGRGGNTIYF. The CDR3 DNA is TGTGCCAGTAATACCGGTGGGAGAGGTGGAAACACCATATATTTT.

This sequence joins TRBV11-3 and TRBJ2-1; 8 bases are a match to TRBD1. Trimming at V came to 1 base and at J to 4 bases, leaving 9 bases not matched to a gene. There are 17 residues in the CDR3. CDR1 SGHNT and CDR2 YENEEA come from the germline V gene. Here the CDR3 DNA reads TGTGCCAGCAGCTTAGGAGGCCAGGGGGCGCGGTACAATGAGCAGTTCTTC. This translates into CASSLGGQGARYNEQFF.

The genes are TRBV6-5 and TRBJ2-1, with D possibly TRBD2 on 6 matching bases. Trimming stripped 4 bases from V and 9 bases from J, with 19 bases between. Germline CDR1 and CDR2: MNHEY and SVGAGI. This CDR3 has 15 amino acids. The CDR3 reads CASSWSETSRSEQFF. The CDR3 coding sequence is TGTGCCAGCAGTTGGTCCGAGACTAGTCGATCTGAGCAGTTCTTC.

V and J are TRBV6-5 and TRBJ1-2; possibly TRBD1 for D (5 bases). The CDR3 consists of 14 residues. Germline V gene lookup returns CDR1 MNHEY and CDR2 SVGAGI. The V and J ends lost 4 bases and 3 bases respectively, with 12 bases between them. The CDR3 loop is CASSSGPTDYGYTF. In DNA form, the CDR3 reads TGTGCCAGCAGTTCGGGGCCCACTGACTATGGCTACACCTTC.

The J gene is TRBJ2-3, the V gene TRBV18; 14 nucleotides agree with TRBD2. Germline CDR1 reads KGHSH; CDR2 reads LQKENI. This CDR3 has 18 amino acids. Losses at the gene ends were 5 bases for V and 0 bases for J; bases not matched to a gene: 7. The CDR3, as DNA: TGTGCCAGCTCAACTTGGACTAGCGGGGGGCCTAGCACAGATACGCAGTATTTT. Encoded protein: CASSTWTSGGPSTDTQYF.

CDR3 loop: CSVHSGSGYEQYF. The CDR3 DNA reads TGCAGCGTTCATAGCGGGAGTGGTTACGAGCAGTACTTC. The chain employs TRBV29-1 and TRBJ2-7, with 9 bases lining up with TRBD2. In germline, CDR1 is SQVTM, CDR2 ANQGSEA. Trimming at V came to 5 bases and at J to 4 bases, leaving 6 bases not matched to a gene. The CDR3 is 13 amino acids.

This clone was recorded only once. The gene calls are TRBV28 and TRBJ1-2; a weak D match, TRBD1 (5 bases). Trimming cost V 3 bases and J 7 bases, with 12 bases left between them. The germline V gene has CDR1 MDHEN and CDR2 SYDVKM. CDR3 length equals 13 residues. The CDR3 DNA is TGTGCCAGCAGTTTCGTGGGGCAAGGTGGCTACACCTTC. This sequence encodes CASSFVGQGGYTF.

The CDR3 protein is CASTLTTGPGIDGYTF. The CDR3 DNA is TGTGCCAGTACCCTCACGACAGGGCCGGGGATTGATGGCTACACCTTC. J is TRBJ1-2 and V is TRBV19, with TRBD1 matching over 7 bases. V was pared by 7 bases and J by 6 bases, with 17 bases of the junction left unmatched. The germline gives CDR1 LNHDA, CDR2 SQIVND (reference sequence). The CDR3 totals 16 residues.

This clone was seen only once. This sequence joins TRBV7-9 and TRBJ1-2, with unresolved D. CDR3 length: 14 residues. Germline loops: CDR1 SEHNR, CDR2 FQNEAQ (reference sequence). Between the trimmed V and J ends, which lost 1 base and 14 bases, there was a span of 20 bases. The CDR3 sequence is CASSLGGQLSLGTF. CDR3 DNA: TGTGCCAGCAGCTTAGGAGGGCAACTCTCCCTGGGGACCTTC.

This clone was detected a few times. DNA for the CDR3: TGCGCCAGCAGCTTGATTCCGGGAATGGCCCTCGGCGAGCAGTACTTC. Translation gives CASSLIPGMALGEQYF. V is TRBV5-1 and J is TRBJ2-7, with D perhaps TRBD2 (5 bases). The CDR3 totals 16 residues. Trimming removed 1 base at V and 6 bases at J, with 20 bases between. Germline V CDR1 and CDR2: SGHRS, YFSETQ.

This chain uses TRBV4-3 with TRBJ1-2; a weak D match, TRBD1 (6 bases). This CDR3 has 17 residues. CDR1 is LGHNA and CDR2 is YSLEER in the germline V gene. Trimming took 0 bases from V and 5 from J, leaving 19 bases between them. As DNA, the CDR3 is TGCGCCAGCAGCCAAGATCCACCCGCAGGGGTATCGTATGGCTACACCTTC. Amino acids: CASSQDPPAGVSYGYTF.

CDR3 sequence: CASSFRGGQETQYF. In DNA form, the CDR3 reads TGTGCCAGCAGTTTTAGGGGGGGGCAAGAGACCCAGTACTTC. This chain links TRBV27 with TRBJ2-5; tentatively, D is TRBD2 (7 bases). From germline, CDR1 is MNHEY and CDR2 SMNVEV (reference sequence). CDR3 size: 14 residues. Trimming removed 3 bases from V and 2 bases from J, with 10 bases in between.

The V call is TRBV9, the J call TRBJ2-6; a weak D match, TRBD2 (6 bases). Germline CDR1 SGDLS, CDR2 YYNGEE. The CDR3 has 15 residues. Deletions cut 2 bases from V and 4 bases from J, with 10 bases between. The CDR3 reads CASSVGGTGANVLTF. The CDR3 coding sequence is TGTGCCAGCAGCGTTGGGGGGACCGGGGCCAACGTCCTGACTTTC.

The CDR3 protein is CATSRGRNTEAFF. The CDR3 DNA sequence: TGTGCCACCAGCAGAGGTCGGAACACTGAAGCTTTCTTT. The gene calls are TRBV15 and TRBJ1-1; D is unresolved. The CDR3 is 13 residues long. V was cut by 1 base and J by 1 base, with 4 bases left in between. CDR1 and CDR2 (germline): LNHNV, YYDKDF (reference sequence). The full variable domain, its missing parts supplied by reference TRBV15 and TRBJ1-1, is DAMVIQNPRYQVTQFGKPVTLSCSQTLNHNVMYWYQQKSSQAPKLLFHYYDKDFNNEADTPDNFQSRRPNTSFCFLDIRSPGLGDTAMYLCATSRGRNTEAFFGQGTRLTVV.

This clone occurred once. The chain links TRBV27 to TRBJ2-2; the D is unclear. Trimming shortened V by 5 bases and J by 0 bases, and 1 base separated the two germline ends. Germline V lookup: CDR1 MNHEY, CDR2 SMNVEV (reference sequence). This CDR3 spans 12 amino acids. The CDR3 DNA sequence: TGTGCCAGCAGTGCGAACACCGGGGAGCTGTTTTTT. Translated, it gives CASSANTGELFF.

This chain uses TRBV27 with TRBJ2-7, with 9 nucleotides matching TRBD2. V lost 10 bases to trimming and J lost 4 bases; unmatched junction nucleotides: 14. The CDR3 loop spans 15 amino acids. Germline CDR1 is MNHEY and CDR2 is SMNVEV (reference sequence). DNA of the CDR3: TGTGCCACCTCCAACAGTGGCGGGAGGGAGTACGAGCAGTACTTC. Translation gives CATSNSGGREYEQYF.

As DNA, the CDR3 is TGTGCCAGAAGCCGATCAATGCAAGGTCCCGGGACAGGTCCGCAACCCTTAAATGAAAAACTGTTTTTT. It yields the protein CARSRSMQGPGTGPQPLNEKLFF. The chain is built from TRBV5-3 and TRBJ1-4, with 8 bases matching TRBD1. TRBV5-3 is annotated as an ORF whose role is uncertain. CDR3 length: 23 amino acids. V lost 4 bases to trimming and J lost 5 bases; unmatched junction nucleotides: 31.

The CDR3: CASSQGQGRDNSPLHF. In nucleotides, the CDR3 is TGTGCCAGCAGCCAAGGACAGGGCCGCGACAATTCACCCCTCCACTTT. The rearrangement links TRBV7-9 to TRBJ1-6, with 8 bases aligning to TRBD1. Germline V CDR1 and CDR2: SEHNR, FQNEAQ (reference sequence). After removal of 5 bases from V and 7 bases from J, the junction contained 10 bases not matched to a gene. The CDR3 spans 16 residues.

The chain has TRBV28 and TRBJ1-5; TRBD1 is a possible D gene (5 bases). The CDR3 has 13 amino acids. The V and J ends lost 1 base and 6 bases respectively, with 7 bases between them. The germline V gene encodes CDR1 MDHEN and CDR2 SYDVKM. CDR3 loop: CASSLLGGQPQHF. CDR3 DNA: TGTGCCAGCAGTTTATTGGGGGGTCAGCCCCAGCATTTT.

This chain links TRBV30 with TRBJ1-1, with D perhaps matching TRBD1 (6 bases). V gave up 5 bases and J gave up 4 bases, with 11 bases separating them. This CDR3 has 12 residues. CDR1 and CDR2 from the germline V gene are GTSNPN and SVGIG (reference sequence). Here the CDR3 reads CAWGGGITEAFF. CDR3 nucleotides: TGTGCCTGGGGAGGGGGGATCACTGAAGCTTTCTTT.

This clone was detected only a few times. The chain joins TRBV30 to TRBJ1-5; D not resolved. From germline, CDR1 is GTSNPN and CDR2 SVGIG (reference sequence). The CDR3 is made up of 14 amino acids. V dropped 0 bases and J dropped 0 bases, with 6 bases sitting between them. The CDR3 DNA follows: TGTGCCTGGAGTGTAATTTATAGCAATCAGCCCCAGCATTTT. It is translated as CAWSVIYSNQPQHF.

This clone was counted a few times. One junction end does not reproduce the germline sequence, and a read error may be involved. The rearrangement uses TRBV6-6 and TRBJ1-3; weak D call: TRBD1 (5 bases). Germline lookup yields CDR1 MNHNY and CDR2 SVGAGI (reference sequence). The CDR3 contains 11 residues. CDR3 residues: CASRGGNTMYF. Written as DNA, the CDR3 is TGTGCCAGCAGGGGGGGAAACACCATGTATTTT.

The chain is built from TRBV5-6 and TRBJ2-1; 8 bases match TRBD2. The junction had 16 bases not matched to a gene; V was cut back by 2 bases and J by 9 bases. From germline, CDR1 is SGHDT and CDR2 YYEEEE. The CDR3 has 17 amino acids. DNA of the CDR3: TGTGCCAGCAGCTTTGGGTTCGGGAGGGGGTCTGAGGGTGAGCAGTTCTTC. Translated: CASSFGFGRGSEGEQFF.

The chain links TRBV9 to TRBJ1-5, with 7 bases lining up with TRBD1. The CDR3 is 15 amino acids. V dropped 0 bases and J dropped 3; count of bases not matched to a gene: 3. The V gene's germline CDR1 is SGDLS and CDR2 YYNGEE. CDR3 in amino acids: CASSVAGQNNQPQHF. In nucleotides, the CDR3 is TGTGCCAGCAGCGTAGCGGGACAGAACAATCAGCCCCAGCATTTT.

Here the CDR3 reads CASSFWSVGTSGTDTQYF. In DNA, the CDR3 is TGTGCCAGCAGTTTTTGGAGTGTTGGGACTAGCGGCACAGATACGCAGTATTTT. The rearrangement links TRBV27 to TRBJ2-3, with 10 bases that match TRBD2. V lost 3 bases and J lost 1; bases outside the gene matches: 10. CDR1 is MNHEY and CDR2 is SMNVEV in the germline V gene (reference sequence). The CDR3 runs 18 residues.

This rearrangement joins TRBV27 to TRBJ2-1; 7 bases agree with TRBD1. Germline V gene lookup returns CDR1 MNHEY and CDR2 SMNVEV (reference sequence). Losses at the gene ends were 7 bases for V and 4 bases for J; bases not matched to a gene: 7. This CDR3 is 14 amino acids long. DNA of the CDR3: TGTGCCAGCACTCGGGACAGCACATACAATGAGCAGTTCTTC. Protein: CASTRDSTYNEQFF.